This is a list of T cell receptor beta chains from one sample in a study of long-term antiretroviral therapy in people with HIV. Libraries were prepared by immunoSEQ multiplex PCR; TCRdb keeps only in-frame clonotypes and omits some of them. Of roughly 16,000 clones detected, 77% appear once; the ten largest clones hold about 16%. Sample: unsorted PBMCs, taken 2.1 to 2.2 years before starting antiretroviral therapy. Every receptor here comes from a man younger than 45 with HIV. The CDR3 runs from the conserved cysteine through the conserved F or W. The D gene is left open where the match is weak. The listing skips clone size in some rows; elsewhere it reads once, few, many or a size class.

v_gene,abundance,d_gene,j_gene,CDR3nt,CDR3aa
TRBV5-3,once,.,TRBJ2-7,TGTGCCAGAAGCCCGTACCAGGACTACGAGCAGTACTTC,CARSPYQDYEQYF
TRBV19,.,.,TRBJ1-2,TGTACCAGGGGAGCGAGAAGGGGCTACACCTTC,CTRGARRGYTF
TRBV27,few,TRBD1,TRBJ2-7,TGTGCCAGCAGTCCTCAGGGGGCGGTATACTACGAGCAGTACTTC,CASSPQGAVYYEQYF
TRBV2,few,.,TRBJ2-3,TGTGCCAGCAGTTTACGTAGGGATACGCAGTATTTT,CASSLRRDTQYF
TRBV19,.,TRBD1,TRBJ1-2,TGTGCCAGTGAGCGACAGGGGAGCTATGGCTACACCTTC,CASERQGSYGYTF
TRBV28,.,TRBD1,TRBJ2-6,TGTGCCAGCAGTCCCAGACAGGGAAGCTCTGGGGCCAACGTCCTGACTTTC,CASSPRQGSSGANVLTF
TRBV6-5,.,.,TRBJ2-1,TGTGCCAGCAGATCCGAGGGGAATGCCTACAATGAGCAGTTCTTC,CASRSEGNAYNEQFF
TRBV9,.,TRBD1,TRBJ2-7,TGTGCCAGCAGCCCCGCGGGACAGGGTTTGGGCGAGCAGTACTTC,CASSPAGQGLGEQYF
TRBV5-1,.,TRBD2,TRBJ2-5,TGCGCCAGCTCCGGGGGGGCCTGGGAGACCCAGTACTTC,CASSGGAWETQYF
TRBV14,.,.,TRBJ1-6,TGTGCCAGCAGCCACGGAGGTTGGGATTCACCCCTCCACTTT,CASSHGGWDSPLHF
TRBV5-8,.,.,TRBJ1-1,TGTGCCAGCAGCTGGACGATACAGAACACTGAAGCTTTCTTT,CASSWTIQNTEAFF